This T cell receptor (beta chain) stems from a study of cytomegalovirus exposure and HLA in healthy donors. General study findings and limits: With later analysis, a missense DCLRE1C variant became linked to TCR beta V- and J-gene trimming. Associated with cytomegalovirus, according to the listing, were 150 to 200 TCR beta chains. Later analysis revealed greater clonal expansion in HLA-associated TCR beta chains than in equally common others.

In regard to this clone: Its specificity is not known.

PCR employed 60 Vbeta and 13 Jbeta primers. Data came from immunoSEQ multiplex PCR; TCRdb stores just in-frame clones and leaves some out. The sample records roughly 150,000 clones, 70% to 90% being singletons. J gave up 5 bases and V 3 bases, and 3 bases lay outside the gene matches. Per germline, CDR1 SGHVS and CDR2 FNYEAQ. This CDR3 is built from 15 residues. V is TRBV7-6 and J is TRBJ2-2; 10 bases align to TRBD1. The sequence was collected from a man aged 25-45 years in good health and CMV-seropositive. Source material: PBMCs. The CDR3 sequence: CASSFTGQGTGELFF. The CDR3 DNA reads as TGTGCCAGCAGCTTCACGGGACAGGGGACCGGGGAGCTGTTTTTT.